Presented here are 13 T cell receptor beta chains from one specimen sequenced in a study of human T cells and chemical hapten exposure. A single record per CDR3 protein comes from TCRdb applying MiXCR to the RACE reads. The sample includes 180,000 or so distinct CDR3 sequences, around 20% of them seen just once. Documented time point: patch test 1, 2 weeks after DPC sensitization. Sample treatment: therapeutic diphenylcyclopropenone sensitization with weekly scalp DPC. Material: whole blood, obtained in connection with sensitization to the hapten diphenylcyclopropenone (DPC). The receptors stem from a woman aged 50 to 65 with alopecia areata. Some clones in this sample may be carry-over from other donors' samples.

This chain joins TRBV27 and TRBJ1-5, with D unresolved. Germline loops: CDR1 MNHEY, CDR2 SMNVEV (reference sequence). This CDR3 has 13 residues. Trimming cost V 3 bases and J 3 bases, with 6 bases left between them. The CDR3 coding sequence is TGTGCCAGCAGTTTGCGGGACAATCAGCCCCAGCATTTT. It encodes CASSLRDNQPQHF.

V usage is TRBV15 and J usage is TRBJ2-3; D is undetermined. CDR1 and CDR2 from the germline V gene are LNHNV and YYDKDF (reference sequence). The CDR3 consists of 12 residues. The V end was cut by 3 bases, the J end by 3 bases, with 4 bases between. The CDR3 here is CATSRSTDTQYF. For the CDR3, the DNA is TGTGCCACCAGCAGGAGTACAGATACGCAGTATTTT.

This clonotype has more than one count but fewer than ten. The chain carries TRBV29-1 and TRBJ2-1, with D perhaps matching TRBD2 (5 bases). CDR1 and CDR2 from the germline V gene are SQVTM and ANQGSEA. The V and J ends lost 4 bases and 0 bases respectively, with 13 bases between them. This CDR3 is built from 15 residues. The CDR3 is CSVGERSSSYNEQFF. The CDR3 DNA is TGCAGCGTTGGCGAGCGGTCCAGCTCCTACAATGAGCAGTTCTTC.

This clonotype was counted only a few times. The rearrangement joins TRBV5-4 to TRBJ2-5, with D perhaps matching TRBD1 or TRBD2 (5 bases each). The CDR3 has 11 amino acids. V was trimmed by 7 bases and J by 3 bases, leaving 7 bases between them. Germline V lookup: CDR1 SGHNT, CDR2 YYREEE (reference sequence). The CDR3 region is CASRGEETQYF. The CDR3 DNA reads as TGTGCCAGCCGAGGGGAAGAGACCCAGTACTTC.

There are a few counts of this clonotype. The J gene is TRBJ2-7, the V gene TRBV29-1, with D possibly matching TRBD1 (6 bases). The V and J ends lost 7 bases and 1 base respectively, with 8 bases between them. The CDR3 extends over 11 amino acids. Germline values: CDR1 SQVTM, CDR2 ANQGSEA. The CDR3 sequence is CSAGQSYEQYF. CDR3 bases: TGCAGCGCAGGACAGTCCTACGAGCAGTACTTC.

This clonotype was observed a few times. The chain couples TRBV7-3 to TRBJ2-1; D unclear. This CDR3 has 11 amino acids. Trimming stripped 6 bases from V and 8 bases from J, with 8 bases between. The germline V gene has CDR1 SGHTA and CDR2 FQGTGA. The CDR3 sequence: CASRPIYEQFF. In DNA form, the CDR3 reads TGTGCCAGCAGACCTATCTATGAGCAGTTCTTC.

This chain joins TRBV20-1 and TRBJ2-4, with 8 bases that match TRBD2. From germline, CDR1 is DFQATT and CDR2 SNEGSKA (reference sequence). The CDR3 has 14 amino acids. Trimming cost V 3 bases and J 0 bases; bases outside gene matches: 1. CDR3 region: CSARTSEAKNIQYF. The CDR3 coding sequence is TGCAGTGCTAGGACTAGCGAAGCCAAAAACATTCAGTACTTC.

This sequence joins TRBV20-1 and TRBJ1-3; weak D call: TRBD1 (5 bases). Germline V CDR1 and CDR2: DFQATT, SNEGSKA (reference sequence). CDR3 length: 15 amino acids. V lost 5 bases and J lost 0, with 14 bases in between. The CDR3 nucleotides are TGCAGTGCTCGGGACTTACGGGGCTCTGGAAACACCATATATTTT. Residues: CSARDLRGSGNTIYF.

This rearrangement joins TRBV9 to TRBJ1-1; 7 positions match TRBD1. This CDR3 region has 15 residues. Germline V gene lookup returns CDR1 SGDLS and CDR2 YYNGEE. Germline trimming cut 4 bases from V and 1 base from J; bases unmatched to any gene: 7. As DNA, the CDR3 is TGTGCCAGCAGCCCCAGTGCAGGGGGGAACACTGAAGCTTTCTTT. Translated: CASSPSAGGNTEAFF. Together with reference TRBV9 and TRBJ1-1, the CDR3 gives the full variable domain: DSGVTQTPKHLITATGQRVTLRCSPRSGDLSVYWYQQSLDQGLQFLIQYYNGEERAKGNILERFSAQQFPDLHSELNLSSLELGDSALYFCASSPSAGGNTEAFFGQGTRLTVV.

The table lists this clonotype with a few counts. The rearrangement links TRBV2 to TRBJ1-6; a possible D gene is TRBD1 (5 bases). The CDR3 consists of 13 residues. Per germline, CDR1 SNHLY and CDR2 FYNNEI. V lost 6 bases and J 6 bases, leaving 9 bases between the germline ends. CDR3: CASRGDRNSPLHF. The CDR3, as DNA: TGTGCCAGCAGAGGGGATCGTAATTCACCCCTCCACTTT.

This rearrangement joins TRBV9 to TRBJ2-2, with D uncertain. The CDR3 contains 12 residues. V shed 3 bases and J shed 6 bases, with 6 bases lying between them. Germline V gene lookup returns CDR1 SGDLS and CDR2 YYNGEE. The CDR3 spells CASSGVAGELFF. CDR3 coding DNA: TGTGCCAGCAGCGGAGTCGCCGGGGAGCTGTTTTTT.

In this sample, this clonotype turned up a few times. The V call is TRBV20-1, the J call TRBJ2-7; D remains ambiguous. The CDR3 has 15 amino acids. Germline V gene data show CDR1 as DFQATT and CDR2 as SNEGSKA (reference sequence). V was pared by 2 bases and J by 3 bases, with 17 bases between. The CDR3 sequence is CSARNPPGGDYEQYF. The CDR3 DNA reads as TGCAGTGCTAGAAATCCCCCGGGTGGGGACTACGAGCAGTACTTC.

The sample holds many counts of this clonotype. This chain joins TRBV29-1 and TRBJ2-6, with 7 bases that match TRBD1. Trimming at V came to 4 bases and at J to 0 bases, leaving 6 bases not matched to a gene. This CDR3 has 16 amino acids. Germline assignment: CDR1 SQVTM and CDR2 ANQGSEA. In DNA, the CDR3 is TGCAGCGTTGCGGACAGGCTAAGCTCTGGGGCCAACGTCCTGACTTTC. This sequence encodes CSVADRLSSGANVLTF.